Described below is a single TCR beta chain sequence and its context. The protocol was immunoSEQ multiplex PCR, while the TCRdb copy is restricted to in-frame clones and leaves out a portion. The sample records about 120,000 clones, 70% to 80% being singletons. After removal of 2 bases from V and 7 bases from J, the junction contained 10 bases not matched to a gene. Germline CDR1 reads ENHRY; CDR2 reads SYGVKD. The CDR3 is 16 amino acids. This record belongs to a study of blood T cell repertoires in COVID-19. Across the study: PBMCs, B-cell-depleted T cells, or T cells provided the cDNA or gDNA that made up the material.

The source of this sequence is a man in his fifties with acute or convalescent COVID-19. Sequenced: peripheral blood. This sequence joins TRBV10-3 and TRBJ2-1; 8 bases are shared with TRBD2. CDR3 coding DNA: TGTGCCATCAGTGAGCCCCGGGGGGGCTGGGGGAATGAGCAGTTCTTC. This codes for CAISEPRGGWGNEQFF.